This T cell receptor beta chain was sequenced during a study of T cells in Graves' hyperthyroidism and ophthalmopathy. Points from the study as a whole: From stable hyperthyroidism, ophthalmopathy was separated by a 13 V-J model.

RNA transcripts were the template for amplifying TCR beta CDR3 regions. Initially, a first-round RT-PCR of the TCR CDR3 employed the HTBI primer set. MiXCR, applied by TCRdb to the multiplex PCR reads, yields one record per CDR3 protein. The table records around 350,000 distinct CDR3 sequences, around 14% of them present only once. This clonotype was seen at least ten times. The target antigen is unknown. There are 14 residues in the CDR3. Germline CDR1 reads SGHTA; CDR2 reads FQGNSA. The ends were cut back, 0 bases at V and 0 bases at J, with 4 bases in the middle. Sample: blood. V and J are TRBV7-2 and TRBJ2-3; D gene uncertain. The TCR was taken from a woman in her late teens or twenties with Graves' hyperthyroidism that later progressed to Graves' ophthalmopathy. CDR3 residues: CASSLAGSTDTQYF. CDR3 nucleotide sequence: TGTGCCAGCAGCTTAGCAGGAAGCACAGATACGCAGTATTTT.